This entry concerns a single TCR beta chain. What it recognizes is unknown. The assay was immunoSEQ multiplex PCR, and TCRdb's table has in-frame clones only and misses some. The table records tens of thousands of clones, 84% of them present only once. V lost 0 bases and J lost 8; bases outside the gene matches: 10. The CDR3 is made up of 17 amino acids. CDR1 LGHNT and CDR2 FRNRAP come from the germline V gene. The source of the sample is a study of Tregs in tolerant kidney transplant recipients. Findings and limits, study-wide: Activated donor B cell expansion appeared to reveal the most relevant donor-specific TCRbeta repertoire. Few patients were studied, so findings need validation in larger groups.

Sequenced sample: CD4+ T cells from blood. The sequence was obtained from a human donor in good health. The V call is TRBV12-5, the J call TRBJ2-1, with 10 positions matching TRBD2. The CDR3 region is CASGLVLGLAGAHEQFF. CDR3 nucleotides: TGTGCTAGTGGTTTGGTACTTGGGCTAGCGGGAGCCCATGAGCAGTTCTTC.